This T cell receptor (beta chain) was retrieved from a study of blood T cell repertoires in COVID-19. Study-level background: Whether acute or convalescent, the COVID-19 samples came from the United States, Italy and Spain. Sources were T cells, B-cell-depleted T cells, or PBMCs; the material itself was cDNA or gDNA.

Source study methods: Nucleated cell counts were estimated from reference gene primer amplification. The method was immunoSEQ multiplex PCR; TCRdb's version includes in-frame clones alone and lacks a portion of them. The DNA was the basis for D and trimming; V, J and clone size are from that table. The sample has 150,000 or so clones; approximately 92% are singletons. The CDR3 is made up of 17 amino acids. Trimming removed 5 bases from V and 3 bases from J; junction bases left unmatched: 6. The germline V gene encodes CDR1 MNHEY and CDR2 SMNVEV (reference sequence). The sample comprised peripheral blood. The sequence was collected from a woman aged 50 to 60 with acute or convalescent COVID-19. This rearrangement joins TRBV27 to TRBJ2-3; 15 bases are a match to TRBD2. The CDR3 loop is CASSPRTSGGATDTQYF. CDR3 in DNA: TGTGCCAGCAGTCCTCGGACTAGCGGGGGGGCAACAGATACGCAGTATTTT.